Sequencing of this T cell receptor (beta chain) was carried out in a study of cytomegalovirus exposure and HLA in healthy donors. Per the germline V gene, CDR1 is WSHSY and CDR2 is SAAADI. The CDR3 length is 17 residues. The data were produced by immunoSEQ multiplex PCR, yet TCRdb's version contains in-frame clones alone and is incomplete. The sample has 150,000 to 200,000 clones; 84% are singletons. About this clone: A junction boundary mismatches the germline segment, possibly from a read error.

Sequencing used PBMCs. The chain uses TRBV10-2 and TRBJ1-5; possibly TRBD1 for D (6 bases). The source is a man aged 25 to 40 in good health and CMV-seropositive. This chain's CDR3 is CASTERWDTLSYQPQHF. The CDR3 DNA sequence: TGCGCCAGCACCGAAAGATGGGACACCCTTAGCTATCAGCCCCAGCATTTT.